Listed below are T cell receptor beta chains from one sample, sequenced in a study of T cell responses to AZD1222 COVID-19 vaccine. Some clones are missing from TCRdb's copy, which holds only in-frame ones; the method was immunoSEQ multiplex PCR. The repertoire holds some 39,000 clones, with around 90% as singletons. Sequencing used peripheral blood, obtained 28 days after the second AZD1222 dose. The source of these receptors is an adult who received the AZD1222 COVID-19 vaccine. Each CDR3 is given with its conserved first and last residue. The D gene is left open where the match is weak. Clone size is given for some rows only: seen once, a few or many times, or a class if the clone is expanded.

CDR3nt: TGCGCCAGCCGGGAGAACACCGGGGAGCTGTTTTTT
CDR3aa: CASRENTGELFF
j_gene: TRBJ2-2
abundance: .
v_gene: TRBV10-1
d_gene: .

CDR3nt: TGTGCCAGCAGTGGCTACCTAGGGGGGGCCGGGGAGCTGTTTTTT
CDR3aa: CASSGYLGGAGELFF
j_gene: TRBJ2-2
abundance: .
v_gene: TRBV25-1
d_gene: .

CDR3nt: TGTGCCAGCAGCTTAACTAGCTATAGGGTTGACTATGGCTACACCTTC
CDR3aa: CASSLTSYRVDYGYTF
j_gene: TRBJ1-2
abundance: .
v_gene: TRBV7-8
d_gene: .

CDR3nt: TGTGCCAGCAGTTTACCTAAACGGGGGGACGAGCAGTACTTC
CDR3aa: CASSLPKRGDEQYF
j_gene: TRBJ2-7
abundance: .
v_gene: TRBV28
d_gene: TRBD2

CDR3nt: TGTGCCAGCAGCCCAGGGACAGGGAGGGGCTACACCTTC
CDR3aa: CASSPGTGRGYTF
j_gene: TRBJ1-2
abundance: .
v_gene: TRBV6-5
d_gene: TRBD1

CDR3nt: TGTGCCAGCAGCAACCGGGACAGGGTTGACTATGGCTACACCTTC
CDR3aa: CASSNRDRVDYGYTF
j_gene: TRBJ1-2
abundance: .
v_gene: TRBV5-5
d_gene: TRBD1

CDR3nt: TGCGCCAGCAGCTTGTCTGGATCTGGGGGGACTGAAGCTTTCTTT
CDR3aa: CASSLSGSGGTEAFF
j_gene: TRBJ1-1
abundance: .
v_gene: TRBV5-1
d_gene: .

CDR3nt: TGCAGCGTTGTTTATGGGGACACCATATATTTT
CDR3aa: CSVVYGDTIYF
j_gene: TRBJ1-3
abundance: few
v_gene: TRBV29-1
d_gene: .

CDR3nt: TGTGCCAGCAGCGCAGCCGGGACGTACTACGAGCAGTACTTC
CDR3aa: CASSAAGTYYEQYF
j_gene: TRBJ2-7
abundance: few
v_gene: TRBV7-9
d_gene: .

CDR3nt: TGTGCCAGCAGCTTCGGCGGGGCAGGGACTGAAGCTTTCTTT
CDR3aa: CASSFGGAGTEAFF
j_gene: TRBJ1-1
abundance: .
v_gene: TRBV5-5
d_gene: .

CDR3nt: TGTGCCAGCAGCTTAGCTCTAGCGGGGACCGACGAGCAGTACTTC
CDR3aa: CASSLALAGTDEQYF
j_gene: TRBJ2-7
abundance: .
v_gene: TRBV7-2
d_gene: TRBD2

CDR3nt: TGTGCCAGTCGTACAGGGGCAGATACGCAGTATTTT
CDR3aa: CASRTGADTQYF
j_gene: TRBJ2-3
abundance: once
v_gene: TRBV25-1
d_gene: TRBD1

CDR3nt: TGTGCCAGCAGTAGGGGGACTGGAAACACCATATATTTT
CDR3aa: CASSRGTGNTIYF
j_gene: TRBJ1-3
abundance: .
v_gene: TRBV6-5
d_gene: .

CDR3nt: TGTGCCAGCAGTTATAGGACAGGAGACTATAATTCACCCCTCCACTTT
CDR3aa: CASSYRTGDYNSPLHF
j_gene: TRBJ1-6
abundance: .
v_gene: TRBV6-5
d_gene: TRBD1

CDR3nt: TGTGCCAGCAGCGTAGTAGGCTCTGGAAACACCATATATTTT
CDR3aa: CASSVVGSGNTIYF
j_gene: TRBJ1-3
abundance: .
v_gene: TRBV9
d_gene: .

CDR3nt: TGTGCCAGTGGGTCGACAGGGAGCACCGGGGAGCTGTTTTTT
CDR3aa: CASGSTGSTGELFF
j_gene: TRBJ2-2
abundance: .
v_gene: TRBV11-3
d_gene: TRBD1

CDR3nt: TGTGCCAGCAGTCCCACAGGGGGCCGCACAGATACGCAGTATTTT
CDR3aa: CASSPTGGRTDTQYF
j_gene: TRBJ2-3
abundance: .
v_gene: TRBV27
d_gene: TRBD1

CDR3nt: TGCGCCAGCAGGGGACAGAACTCTGGAAACACCATATATTTT
CDR3aa: CASRGQNSGNTIYF
j_gene: TRBJ1-3
abundance: .
v_gene: TRBV5-1
d_gene: TRBD1

CDR3nt: TGTGCCAGCAGCAACAGGGGAGGGAGCGCCACTGAAGCTTTCTTT
CDR3aa: CASSNRGGSATEAFF
j_gene: TRBJ1-1
abundance: .
v_gene: TRBV11-2
d_gene: TRBD1

CDR3nt: TGTGCCAGCAGCCCCCCCGCGGGGGAGCAGTTCTTC
CDR3aa: CASSPPAGEQFF
j_gene: TRBJ2-1
abundance: .
v_gene: TRBV11-3
d_gene: .

CDR3nt: TGTGCCAGCAGCCTGGGACGGAAATCTGGGGCCAACGTCCTGACTTTC
CDR3aa: CASSLGRKSGANVLTF
j_gene: TRBJ2-6
abundance: .
v_gene: TRBV28
d_gene: .

CDR3nt: TGTGCCAGCAGCTCGGACAGAATAACATATGGCTACACCTTC
CDR3aa: CASSSDRITYGYTF
j_gene: TRBJ1-2
abundance: few
v_gene: TRBV7-2
d_gene: .

CDR3nt: TGTGCCAGCAGTGATCGACGGACAGGGGTTGGCTACGAGCAGTACTTC
CDR3aa: CASSDRRTGVGYEQYF
j_gene: TRBJ2-7
abundance: once
v_gene: TRBV6-1
d_gene: TRBD1

CDR3nt: TGTGCCAGCAGCTTAGCGGGGACAGGGGACTACGAGCAGTACTTC
CDR3aa: CASSLAGTGDYEQYF
j_gene: TRBJ2-7
abundance: .
v_gene: TRBV7-2
d_gene: TRBD1

CDR3nt: TGTGCCAGTAGTATACTGGGGACAGGGGAGTACGAGCAGTACTTC
CDR3aa: CASSILGTGEYEQYF
j_gene: TRBJ2-7
abundance: once
v_gene: TRBV19
d_gene: TRBD1

CDR3nt: TGTGCCTGGAGCCGAGGACGGTTTGGCGAAAAACTGTTTTTT
CDR3aa: CAWSRGRFGEKLFF
j_gene: TRBJ1-4
abundance: .
v_gene: TRBV30
d_gene: .

CDR3nt: TGTGCCAGCATCGGGGGTTACGCTGATACGCAGTATTTT
CDR3aa: CASIGGYADTQYF
j_gene: TRBJ2-3
abundance: .
v_gene: TRBV7-2
d_gene: .

CDR3nt: TGTGCCAGCAGCTTAGAAACCTACGAGCAGTACTTC
CDR3aa: CASSLETYEQYF
j_gene: TRBJ2-7
abundance: .
v_gene: TRBV7-9
d_gene: .

CDR3nt: TGTGCCAGCAGCGTAGACTCCCTCGGACCTACGTCGGACATTCAGTACTTC
CDR3aa: CASSVDSLGPTSDIQYF
j_gene: TRBJ2-4
abundance: .
v_gene: TRBV9
d_gene: .

CDR3nt: TGTGCCAGCAGCTTAGGCAGGAGCAATCAGCCCCAGCATTTT
CDR3aa: CASSLGRSNQPQHF
j_gene: TRBJ1-5
abundance: .
v_gene: TRBV11-2
d_gene: .

CDR3nt: TGCAGCGTGATAGAAGGCTACACCTTC
CDR3aa: CSVIEGYTF
j_gene: TRBJ1-2
abundance: .
v_gene: TRBV29-1
d_gene: .